This T cell receptor beta chain is from a study of T cells in Graves' hyperthyroidism and ophthalmopathy. Study-wide results and limits: The model forecast ophthalmopathy, anticipating it by a median approximately 7 months before onset.

The CDR3 regions of TCR beta were amplified from RNA transcripts. RT-PCR in the first round (using the HTBI primer set) targeted the TCR CDR3. A single record per CDR3 protein comes from TCRdb applying MiXCR to the multiplex PCR reads. This sample has roughly 740,000 distinct CDR3 sequences; 16% occur once, and the top ten carry about 8.4%. On this clonotype itself: The target antigen is unknown.

Germline CDR1 is SGHTA and CDR2 is FQGNSA. The CDR3 runs 13 residues. Trimming cost V 7 bases and J 2 bases; bases outside gene matches: 2. This chain joins TRBV7-2 and TRBJ2-5; 9 nucleotides agree with TRBD2. Sequencing was done on a sample of blood. The clonotype was recovered from a man between 18 and 35 years old with Graves' hyperthyroidism. CDR3 sequence (DNA): TGTGCCAGCAACCTAGCGGGGCAAGAGACCCAGTACTTC. Translated, it gives CASNLAGQETQYF.